What follows are 26 T cell receptor beta chains derived from one specimen sequenced in a study of human T cells and chemical hapten exposure. TCRdb recomputed calls from the RACE reads with MiXCR, one row per CDR3 protein. This sample has under 450,000 distinct CDR3 sequences, with around 6% found just once. The time point is: patch test 2, 6 weeks after DPC sensitization. Indicated treatment: therapeutic diphenylcyclopropenone sensitization with weekly scalp DPC. Specimen: whole blood, collected in connection with sensitization to the hapten diphenylcyclopropenone (DPC). The source of these receptors is a woman between 18 and 30 years old with alopecia areata. Some clones in this sample may be carry-over from other donors' samples.

This clonotype was counted between two and nine times. The V and J genes are TRBV28 and TRBJ1-5; a possible D gene is TRBD1 (6 bases). The V end was cut by 6 bases, the J end by 0 bases, with 12 bases between. Looked up from germline, CDR1 is MDHEN and CDR2 is SYDVKM. The CDR3 contains 15 residues. CDR3: CASRKGGSSNQPQHF. For the CDR3, the DNA is TGTGCCAGCAGGAAGGGGGGTTCTAGCAATCAGCCCCAGCATTTT.

The table lists this clonotype with a few counts. This sequence joins TRBV10-3 and TRBJ2-3; 10 nucleotides align to TRBD2. Trimming cost V 8 bases and J 4 bases; bases outside gene matches: 9. This CDR3 has 15 amino acids. Germline CDR1 is ENHRY and CDR2 is SYGVKD. CDR3 loop: CAIRGSGGASDTQYF. The CDR3 coding sequence is TGTGCCATCCGAGGGAGCGGGGGGGCATCAGATACGCAGTATTTT.

The V gene is TRBV3-1, the J gene TRBJ2-4; D may be TRBD1 (5 bases). V was cut by 3 bases and J by 8 bases, with 17 bases left in between. The CDR3 extends over 15 amino acids. Germline-derived CDR1 and CDR2 are LGHDT and YNNKEL (reference sequence). The CDR3 nucleotides are TGTGCCAGCAGCCAGAAACCCCAGGGTGAGGACATTCAGTACTTC. It specifies CASSQKPQGEDIQYF.

This clonotype was recorded a few times. CDR3 region: CASCDPGYTQYF. CDR3 in DNA: TGTGCCAGTTGTGACCCGGGATATACGCAGTATTTT. The chain is built from TRBV6-5 and TRBJ2-3; possibly TRBD2 for D (5 bases). Germline V gene sequence: CDR1 MNHEY, CDR2 SVGAGI. The ends were cut back, 9 bases at V and 7 bases at J, with 14 bases in the middle. The CDR3 is 12 amino acids.

The rearrangement uses TRBV28 and TRBJ1-1; TRBD1 is a possible D gene (6 bases). The CDR3 loop spans 15 amino acids. Germline assignment: CDR1 MDHEN and CDR2 SYDVKM. With 4 bases removed from V and 0 bases from J, the gap between germline ends came to 12 bases. The CDR3 sequence: CASSSDSYMNTEAFF. In nucleotides, the CDR3 is TGTGCCAGCAGTTCGGACAGTTACATGAACACTGAAGCTTTCTTT.

This clonotype was observed at least ten times. The V and J genes are TRBV4-1 and TRBJ1-1; D unresolved. With 0 bases removed from V and 3 bases from J, the gap between germline ends came to 8 bases. Germline V CDR1 and CDR2: MGHRA, YSYEKL. The CDR3 runs 14 residues. Written as DNA, the CDR3 is TGCGCCAGCAGCCAAGATGTGGGTGACACTGAAGCTTTCTTT. The encoded protein is CASSQDVGDTEAFF.

This clonotype was detected many times. This chain links TRBV6-5 with TRBJ1-4; D not certain. Trimming removed 2 bases at V and 7 bases at J, with 11 bases between. From germline, CDR1 is MNHEY and CDR2 SVGAGI. The CDR3 is 14 residues long. CDR3 in amino acids: CASSYRGGIEKLFF. The CDR3 DNA sequence: TGTGCCAGCAGTTACCGGGGAGGAATTGAAAAACTGTTTTTT.

J is TRBJ2-2 and V is TRBV5-1; D gene unclear. V was clipped by 7 bases and J by 2 bases, with 12 bases between them. Germline CDR1 SGHRS, CDR2 YFSETQ. CDR3 length equals 14 residues. For the CDR3, the DNA is TGCGCCAGCTTTCCCCAGCAAAACACCGGGGAGCTGTTTTTT. Protein product: CASFPQQNTGELFF.

The V gene is TRBV29-1, the J gene TRBJ2-3; TRBD2 matches at 10 bases. Unmatched junction bases numbered 7, after V lost 4 bases and J lost 3 bases. CDR1 SQVTM and CDR2 ANQGSEA come from the germline V gene. This CDR3 comprises 15 residues. The CDR3 reads CSVGGSGGYTDTQYF. The DNA of the CDR3 is TGCAGCGTTGGCGGTAGCGGGGGGTATACAGATACGCAGTATTTT.

This clonotype was counted a few times. J is TRBJ2-5 and V is TRBV12-3 or TRBV12-4; TRBD2 matches 9 bases. The CDR3 covers 16 residues. Germline trimming cut 5 bases from V and 5 bases from J; bases unmatched to any gene: 12. The CDR3 reads CASSPLRGGRLETQYF. As DNA, the CDR3 is TGTGCCAGCAGTCCCCTGCGGGGGGGGCGCTTGGAGACCCAGTACTTC.

This clonotype was picked up many times. The gene calls are TRBV11-2 and TRBJ1-1; D uncertain. Germline assignment: CDR1 SGHAT and CDR2 FQNNGV. CDR3 size: 12 residues. Trimming removed 5 bases at V and 0 bases at J, with 4 bases between. The CDR3 protein is CASSAVNTEAFF. CDR3 nucleotide sequence: TGTGCCAGCAGCGCAGTGAACACTGAAGCTTTCTTT.

This clonotype was found a few times. The chain links TRBV28 to TRBJ2-7; maybe TRBD1 (6 bases). CDR3 length equals 14 residues. CDR1 and CDR2 (germline): MDHEN, SYDVKM. The V end lost 6 bases, the J end lost 0 bases, and 12 bases lay between the germline ends. The CDR3 reads CASRTGPSSYEQYF. In DNA, the CDR3 is TGTGCCAGCAGGACAGGACCAAGCTCCTACGAGCAGTACTTC.

This chain connects TRBV6-2 or TRBV6-3 to TRBJ2-5; D might be TRBD1 or TRBD2, each matching 5 bases. CDR1 and CDR2 (germline): MNHEY, SVGEGT. The CDR3 runs 15 residues. V lost 2 bases, J lost 2 bases, and 12 bases lay in between. CDR3 residues: CASSYGGREQETQYF. The CDR3 nucleotides read TGTGCCAGCAGTTACGGCGGCAGGGAGCAAGAGACCCAGTACTTC.

This clonotype came up a few times. V gene TRBV4-2 combines with J gene TRBJ1-5, with 8 positions matching TRBD1. The CDR3 is 17 amino acids. In germline, CDR1 is LGHNA, CDR2 YNFKEQ. Unmatched junction bases numbered 10, after V lost 3 bases and J lost 3 bases. CDR3 bases: TGTGCCAGCAGCCAGAACGGAGGACAGGGTCACAATCAGCCCCAGCATTTT. Its translation: CASSQNGGQGHNQPQHF.

This rearrangement joins TRBV7-2 to TRBJ2-1, with D tentatively TRBD1 (5 bases). Germline CDR1 is SGHTA and CDR2 is FQGNSA. This CDR3 region has 14 residues. V lost 0 bases and J 7 bases, leaving 10 bases between the germline ends. The CDR3 protein is CASSLAGVTNEQFF. The CDR3 DNA sequence: TGTGCCAGCAGCTTAGCAGGGGTGACTAATGAGCAGTTCTTC.

The V and J genes are TRBV7-2 and TRBJ2-1; D gene unclear. V shed 5 bases and J shed 1 base, with 9 bases lying between them. Germline CDR1 SGHTA, CDR2 FQGNSA. The CDR3 sequence is 14 residues long. CDR3 in amino acids: CASSQSPSYNEQFF. CDR3 nucleotide sequence: TGTGCCAGCAGCCAGAGTCCGTCCTACAATGAGCAGTTCTTC.

This chain connects TRBV4-3 to TRBJ2-3; D is unresolved. Deletions cut 0 bases from V and 7 bases from J, with 8 bases between. There are 13 residues in the CDR3. CDR1 LGHNA and CDR2 YSLEER come from the germline V gene. CDR3 sequence reads: CASSQDGRHTQYF. CDR3 bases: TGCGCCAGCAGCCAAGATGGTCGTCATACGCAGTATTTT.

V usage is TRBV5-6 and J usage is TRBJ1-6; D is undetermined. V shed 2 bases and J shed 10 bases, with 13 bases lying between them. This CDR3 is built from 14 residues. CDR1 SGHDT and CDR2 YYEEEE come from the germline V gene. CDR3: CASSFLRPHSPLHF. For the CDR3, the DNA is TGTGCCAGCAGCTTTCTACGTCCCCACTCACCCCTCCACTTT.

This clonotype was counted at least ten times. The CDR3 nucleotides are TGTGCCAGCAGCTTGGAAGGGGGGCCCCAGCATTTT. As protein: CASSLEGGPQHF. The gene calls are TRBV5-6 and TRBJ1-5; TRBD1 might be the D (6 bases). Trimming pared 0 bases from V and 9 bases from J, leaving 7 bases between. CDR3 length equals 12 residues. CDR1 SGHDT and CDR2 YYEEEE come from the germline V gene. The variable domain in full, with the rest retrieved from reference TRBV5-6 and TRBJ1-5, is DAGVTQSPTHLIKTRGQQVTLRCSPKSGHDTVSWYQQALGQGPQFIFQYYEEEERQRGNFPDRFSGHQFPNYSSELNVNALLLGDSALYLCASSLEGGPQHFGDGTRLSIL.

Many counts were recorded for this clonotype. J is TRBJ1-1 and V is TRBV4-3; no clear D gene. The CDR3 covers 15 residues. V was shortened by 0 bases and J by 8 bases, with 16 bases between the two germline ends. In germline, CDR1 is LGHNA, CDR2 YSLEER. The DNA of the CDR3 is TGCGCCAGCAGCCAAGAGGGCGCGGGAAGTGTGGAAGCTTTCTTT. Translation: CASSQEGAGSVEAFF.

In its sample, this clonotype was seen many times. This chain connects TRBV3-1 to TRBJ1-2; D may be TRBD1 (5 bases). Germline lookup yields CDR1 LGHDT and CDR2 YNNKEL (reference sequence). This CDR3 is 14 amino acids long. Trimming pared 0 bases from V and 8 bases from J, leaving 13 bases between. CDR3 DNA sequence: TGTGCCAGCAGCCAAGATCGGGCAGGGAGCGGCTACACCTTC. Protein sequence: CASSQDRAGSGYTF.

This clonotype came up many times. The chain links TRBV28 to TRBJ1-5, with unresolved D. The CDR3 runs 15 residues. The V end lost 3 bases, the J end lost 0 bases, and 9 bases lay between the germline ends. Germline assignment: CDR1 MDHEN and CDR2 SYDVKM. The CDR3 DNA sequence: TGTGCCAGCAGTTTTGGCTCTTATAGCAATCAGCCCCAGCATTTT. Amino acid sequence: CASSFGSYSNQPQHF.

This rearrangement joins TRBV11-2 to TRBJ2-4, with 7 positions matching TRBD1. CDR1 is SGHAT and CDR2 is FQNNGV in the germline V gene. V gave up 1 base and J gave up 1 base; unmatched junction bases: 1. This CDR3 is 15 amino acids long. The CDR3 is CASSLAQGAKNIQYF. The DNA for the CDR3 is TGTGCCAGCAGCTTAGCACAGGGGGCCAAAAACATTCAGTACTTC.

This clonotype was counted ten times or more. The chain couples TRBV7-3 to TRBJ2-6; D is undetermined. Trimming removed 4 bases at V and 0 bases at J, with 10 bases between. The CDR3 loop spans 16 amino acids. Germline V gene sequence: CDR1 SGHTA, CDR2 FQGTGA. The CDR3 sequence is CASSSQPNSGANVLTF. The CDR3 DNA reads TGTGCCAGCAGCTCTCAACCTAACTCTGGGGCCAACGTCCTGACTTTC.

V is TRBV5-6 and J is TRBJ2-3; no reliable D call. The CDR3 runs 13 residues. V lost 1 base and J lost 0, with 3 bases in between. The germline gives CDR1 SGHDT, CDR2 YYEEEE. DNA of the CDR3: TGTGCCAGCAGCTTGTACAGCACAGATACGCAGTATTTT. This sequence encodes CASSLYSTDTQYF.

The chain employs TRBV7-9 and TRBJ2-3; 7 bases fit TRBD2. Germline loops: CDR1 SEHNR, CDR2 FQNEAQ (reference sequence). The CDR3 has 15 amino acids. After removal of 4 bases from V and 6 bases from J, the junction contained 10 bases not matched to a gene. This CDR3 reads CASSWGRGVADTQYF. CDR3 nucleotide sequence: TGTGCCAGCAGCTGGGGACGGGGGGTCGCGGATACGCAGTATTTT. The full variable domain, completed using reference TRBV7-9 and TRBJ2-3, is DTGVSQNPRHKITKRGQNVTFRCDPISEHNRLYWYRQTLGQGPEFLTYFQNEAQLEKSRLLSDRFSAERPKGSFSTLEIQRTEQGDSAMYLCASSWGRGVADTQYFGPGTRLTVL.